These 8 T cell receptor beta chains came from one sample sequenced in a study of T cell responses to AZD1222 COVID-19 vaccine. Data came from immunoSEQ multiplex PCR; TCRdb stores just in-frame clones and leaves some out. The repertoire holds 120,000 to 150,000 clones, with roughly 87% as singletons. This specimen was peripheral blood, taken on day 0 of AZD1222 vaccination. These receptors originate from an adult in good health.

The chain has TRBV7-2 and TRBJ1-6; 10 bases agree with TRBD1. CDR1 SGHTA and CDR2 FQGNSA come from the germline V gene. The CDR3 is made up of 15 amino acids. Trimming cost V 4 bases and J 10 bases; bases outside gene matches: 7. The CDR3 sequence is CASSSQGQGTSPLHF. CDR3 nucleotide sequence: TGTGCCAGCAGCTCACAGGGACAGGGGACATCACCCCTCCACTTT. Variable domain in full (rest from reference TRBV7-2 and TRBJ1-6): GAGVSQSPSNKVTEKGKDVELRCDPISGHTALYWYRQSLGQGLEFLIYFQGNSAPDKSGLPSDRFSAERTGGSVSTLTIQRTQQEDSAVYLCASSSQGQGTSPLHFGNGTRLTVT.

This clone has a single count. The genes are TRBV12-5 and TRBJ1-1, with D perhaps TRBD1 (5 bases). The germline V gene encodes CDR1 LGHNT and CDR2 FRNRAP. The CDR3 extends over 13 amino acids. V was pared by 2 bases and J by 4 bases, with 8 bases between. This CDR3 is CASGLRGGTEAFF. The CDR3, as DNA: TGTGCTAGTGGTTTGCGGGGCGGCACTGAAGCTTTCTTT.

This chain links TRBV6-2 or TRBV6-3 with TRBJ2-3; D gene ambiguous. Germline CDR1 MNHEY, CDR2 SVGEGT. The CDR3 totals 14 residues. V was shortened by 2 bases and J by 0 bases, with 6 bases between the two germline ends. The CDR3 DNA is TGTGCCAGCAGTTACACTGCTAGCACAGATACGCAGTATTTT. It codes for CASSYTASTDTQYF.

The chain uses TRBV15 and TRBJ1-2; tentative D call: TRBD1 (5 bases). This CDR3 has 13 residues. The V gene's germline CDR1 is LNHNV and CDR2 YYDKDF (reference sequence). Trimming cost V 6 bases and J 0 bases, with 8 bases left between them. CDR3 in amino acids: CATRDTTNYGYTF. The CDR3 nucleotides read TGTGCCACCAGGGACACCACTAACTATGGCTACACCTTC.

The chain uses TRBV18 and TRBJ1-1; TRBD1 matches at 11 bases. V was pared by 3 bases and J by 4 bases, with 13 bases of the junction left unmatched. CDR1 is KGHSH and CDR2 is LQKENI in the germline V gene. This CDR3 spans 18 amino acids. The CDR3 sequence: CASSPARTGQGAPTEAFF. The CDR3 DNA reads as TGTGCCAGCTCACCGGCCAGGACAGGACAGGGGGCACCCACTGAAGCTTTCTTT.

The chain has TRBV7-2 and TRBJ1-1; D uncertain. Trimming stripped 0 bases from V and 10 bases from J, with 12 bases between. Germline V lookup: CDR1 SGHTA, CDR2 FQGNSA. This CDR3 has 13 residues. CDR3 amino acids: CASSLAGSVVAFF. In nucleotides, the CDR3 is TGTGCCAGCAGCTTAGCGGGCTCGGTCGTAGCTTTCTTT. Variable domain in full (rest from reference TRBV7-2 and TRBJ1-1): GAGVSQSPSNKVTEKGKDVELRCDPISGHTALYWYRQSLGQGLEFLIYFQGNSAPDKSGLPSDRFSAERTGGSVSTLTIQRTQQEDSAVYLCASSLAGSVVAFFGQGTRLTVV.

V gene TRBV28 combines with J gene TRBJ1-3; no clear D. Trimming removed 3 bases from V and 2 bases from J, with 11 bases in between. The CDR3 totals 15 residues. From germline, CDR1 is MDHEN and CDR2 SYDVKM. The CDR3, as DNA: TGTGCCAGCAGTTTCCCTACATCGCCTGGAAACACCATATATTTT. Translation gives CASSFPTSPGNTIYF.

In its sample, this clone was seen a few times. The chain carries TRBV6-4 and TRBJ2-1, with 10 nucleotides matching TRBD2. This CDR3 has 15 residues. Germline trimming cut 2 bases from V and 6 bases from J; bases unmatched to any gene: 4. Per germline, CDR1 MRHNA and CDR2 SNTAGT. The CDR3 nucleotides are TGTGCCAGCAGTGACCGTCTAGCGGGAGCCAATGAGCAGTTCTTC. This translates into CASSDRLAGANEQFF.